What follows describes a single T cell receptor beta chain. Reverse transcription used roughly 0.45 to 1 ug RNA and random hexamers. Amplification of TCR beta CDR3 across 54 Vbeta and 13 Jbeta was performed with immunoSEQ multiplex PCR. Each CDR3 protein gets one entry after TCRdb re-called the immunoSEQ multiplex PCR reads with MiXCR. This sample carries about 210,000 distinct CDR3 sequences, about 94% of them seen once, and the ten largest clones take approximately 0.15%. The data stem from a study of CD8 T cells in Susac syndrome. Study-level background: Treatment at blood withdrawal was none, corticosteroids, or intravenous immunoglobulin alone in Susac syndrome patients.

V was trimmed by 6 bases and J by 6 bases, leaving 20 bases between them. The V gene's germline CDR1 is SGHTA and CDR2 FQGNSA. The CDR3 contains 15 residues. What was sequenced was CD4+ T cells from PBMCs. The V and J genes are TRBV7-2 and TRBJ1-2; unclear D gene. This clonotype was obtained from a human donor with Susac syndrome. The CDR3 spells CASSLFYQPVDGYTF. The CDR3 coding sequence is TGTGCCAGCAGTCTCTTCTACCAACCGGTCGATGGCTACACCTTC.